What follows are 10 T cell receptor beta chains derived from one specimen sequenced in a study of blood T cell repertoires in COVID-19. TCRdb's table, derived via immunoSEQ multiplex PCR, lists solely in-frame clones and lacks some. The sample lists some 72,000 clones; more than 75% were seen once. The sequenced sample consisted of peripheral blood. These receptors came from a man aged 50 to 59 with active or convalescent COVID-19.

This rearrangement joins TRBV28 to TRBJ2-3; 9 bases match TRBD2. Unmatched junction bases numbered 5, after V lost 4 bases and J lost 3 bases. Per germline, CDR1 MDHEN and CDR2 SYDVKM. This CDR3 contains 15 residues. The CDR3 is CASSSPRGGTDTQYF. In DNA, the CDR3 is TGTGCCAGCAGTTCACCGCGGGGGGGGACAGATACGCAGTATTTT. Using reference TRBV28 and TRBJ2-3 for the parts outside the CDR3, the full variable domain is DVKVTQSSRYLVKRTGEKVFLECVQDMDHENMFWYRQDPGLGLRLIYFSYDVKMKEKGDIPEGYSVSREKKERFSLILESASTNQTSMYLCASSSPRGGTDTQYFGPGTRLTVL.

The chain has TRBV6-2 or TRBV6-3 and TRBJ2-7; 8 bases match TRBD1. This CDR3 contains 15 residues. V trimming: 6 bases; J trimming: 6 bases; junction bases outside the gene matches: 13. Per germline, CDR1 MNHEY and CDR2 SVGEGT. CDR3 sequence (DNA): TGTGCCAGCAGCAGATCACAGGGGGAAGCGGGCGAGCAGTACTTC. Translation: CASSRSQGEAGEQYF.

This rearrangement joins TRBV9 to TRBJ2-5, with 8 bases fitting TRBD1. Germline CDR1 is SGDLS and CDR2 is YYNGEE. The CDR3 loop spans 13 amino acids. Losses at the gene ends were 6 bases for V and 3 bases for J; bases not matched to a gene: 4. The CDR3: CASTQTGEETQYF. The DNA for the CDR3 is TGTGCCAGCACCCAGACAGGGGAAGAGACCCAGTACTTC. Using reference TRBV9 and TRBJ2-5 for the parts outside the CDR3, the full variable domain is DSGVTQTPKHLITATGQRVTLRCSPRSGDLSVYWYQQSLDQGLQFLIQYYNGEERAKGNILERFSAQQFPDLHSELNLSSLELGDSALYFCASTQTGEETQYFGPGTRLLVL.

The chain employs TRBV14 and TRBJ1-2, with 7 nucleotides matching TRBD1. This CDR3 contains 14 residues. V dropped 2 bases and J dropped 5; count of bases not matched to a gene: 5. Germline V gene lookup returns CDR1 SGHDN and CDR2 FVKESK. CDR3 protein: CASSQTGQIYGYTF. The CDR3, as DNA: TGTGCCAGCAGCCAAACGGGACAGATTTATGGCTACACCTTC.

The chain carries TRBV7-9 and TRBJ2-2; D may be TRBD1 (5 bases). CDR1 and CDR2 (germline): SEHNR, FQNEAQ (reference sequence). V was shortened by 4 bases and J by 7 bases, with 13 bases between the two germline ends. The CDR3 totals 14 residues. The CDR3 DNA sequence: TGTGCCAGCAGCTCAATGCAGGGCATCGGGGAGCTGTTTTTT. Translated: CASSSMQGIGELFF.

This clone was detected a few times. The rearrangement uses TRBV7-9 and TRBJ2-3; 10 bases align to TRBD1. Germline V gene sequence: CDR1 SEHNR, CDR2 FQNEAQ (reference sequence). Trimming at V came to 5 bases and at J to 1 base, leaving 6 bases not matched to a gene. The CDR3 totals 16 residues. The CDR3 sequence is CASSATGGAGTDTQYF. CDR3 DNA: TGTGCCAGCAGCGCGACAGGGGGCGCGGGCACAGATACGCAGTATTTT.

A single count supports this clone. V gene TRBV19 combines with J gene TRBJ1-5; 10 bases agree with TRBD1. In germline, CDR1 is LNHDA, CDR2 SQIVND (reference sequence). CDR3 length equals 16 residues. V shed 3 bases and J 6 bases; nucleotides not matched to a gene: 8. As DNA, the CDR3 is TGTGCCAGTAGTATCCCTGGGACAGGGGTTAGTCAGCCCCAGCATTTT. Its protein is CASSIPGTGVSQPQHF.

The rearrangement uses TRBV10-3 and TRBJ2-2, with 7 bases lining up with TRBD1. CDR1 is ENHRY, CDR2 SYGVKD, per germline. Germline trimming cut 4 bases from V and 2 bases from J; bases unmatched to any gene: 7. The CDR3 extends over 16 amino acids. The CDR3 here is CAISGRTGDNTGELFF. The DNA of the CDR3 is TGTGCCATCAGTGGTCGGACAGGCGATAACACCGGGGAGCTGTTTTTT.

This chain joins TRBV30 and TRBJ1-5; 10 bases match TRBD1. The junction had 8 bases not matched to a gene; V was cut back by 4 bases and J by 2 bases. The CDR3 contains 16 residues. Looked up from germline, CDR1 is GTSNPN and CDR2 is SVGIG (reference sequence). The CDR3 bases are TGTGCCTGGACCGCGGAGGGGACAGGGGGCAATCAGCCCCAGCATTTT. This sequence encodes CAWTAEGTGGNQPQHF.

The CDR3 DNA reads TGTGCCAGTAGCCCGGGACAGGGGGAAGATACGCAGTATTTT. As protein: CASSPGQGEDTQYF. V is TRBV19 and J is TRBJ2-3, with TRBD1 identical over 11 bases. The germline gives CDR1 LNHDA, CDR2 SQIVND (reference sequence). This CDR3 is built from 14 residues. J lost 5 bases, V lost 6 bases, and 4 bases had no gene match.